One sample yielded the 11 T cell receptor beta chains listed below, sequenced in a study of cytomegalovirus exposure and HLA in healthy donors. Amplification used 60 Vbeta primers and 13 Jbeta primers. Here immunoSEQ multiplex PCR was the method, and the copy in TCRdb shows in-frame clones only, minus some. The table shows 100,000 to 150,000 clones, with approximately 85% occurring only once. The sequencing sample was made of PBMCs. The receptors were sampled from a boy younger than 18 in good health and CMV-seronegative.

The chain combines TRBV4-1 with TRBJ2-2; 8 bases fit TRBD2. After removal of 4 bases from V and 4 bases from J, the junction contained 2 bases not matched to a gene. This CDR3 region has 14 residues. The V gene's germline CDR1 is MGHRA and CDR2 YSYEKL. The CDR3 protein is CASSPSGPTGELFF. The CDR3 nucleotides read TGCGCCAGCAGCCCTAGCGGGCCCACCGGGGAGCTGTTTTTT.

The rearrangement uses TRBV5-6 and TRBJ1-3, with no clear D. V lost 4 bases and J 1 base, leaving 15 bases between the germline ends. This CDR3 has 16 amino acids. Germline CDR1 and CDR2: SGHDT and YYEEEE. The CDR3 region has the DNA TGTGCCAGCAGCCCCCGAGGCGTGATATCTGGAAACACCATATATTTT. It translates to CASSPRGVISGNTIYF.

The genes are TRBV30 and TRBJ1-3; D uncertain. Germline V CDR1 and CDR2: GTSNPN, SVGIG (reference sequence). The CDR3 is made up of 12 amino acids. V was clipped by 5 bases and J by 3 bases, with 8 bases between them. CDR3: CAWGQDGNTIYF. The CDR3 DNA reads TGTGCCTGGGGGCAGGATGGAAACACCATATATTTT.

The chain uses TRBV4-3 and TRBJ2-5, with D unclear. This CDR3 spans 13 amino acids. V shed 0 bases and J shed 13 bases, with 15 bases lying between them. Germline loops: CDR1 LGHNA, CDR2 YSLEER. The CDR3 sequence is CASSQDLGSVPYF. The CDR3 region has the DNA TGCGCCAGCAGCCAAGATCTAGGAAGTGTCCCGTACTTC.

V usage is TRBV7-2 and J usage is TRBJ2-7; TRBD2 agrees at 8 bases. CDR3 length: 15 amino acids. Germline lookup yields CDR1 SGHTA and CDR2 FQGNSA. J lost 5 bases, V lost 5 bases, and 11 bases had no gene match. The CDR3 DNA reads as TGTGCCAGCAGCCAGCAAAGCGGGAGCGTCCACGAGCAGTACTTC. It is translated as CASSQQSGSVHEQYF.

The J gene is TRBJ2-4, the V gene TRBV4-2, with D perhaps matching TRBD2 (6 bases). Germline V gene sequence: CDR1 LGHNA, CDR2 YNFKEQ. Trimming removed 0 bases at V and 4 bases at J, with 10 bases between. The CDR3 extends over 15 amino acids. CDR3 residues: CASSQDVLAKNIQYF. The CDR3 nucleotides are TGTGCCAGCAGCCAAGACGTCCTAGCGAAAAACATTCAGTACTTC.

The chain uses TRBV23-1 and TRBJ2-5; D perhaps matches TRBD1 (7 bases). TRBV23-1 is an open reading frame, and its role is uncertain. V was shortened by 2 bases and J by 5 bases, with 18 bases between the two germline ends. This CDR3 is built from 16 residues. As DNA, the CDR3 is TGCGCCAGCAGTCAACGACTAGAAGGGGGCCGGGAGACCCAGTACTTC. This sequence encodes CASSQRLEGGRETQYF.

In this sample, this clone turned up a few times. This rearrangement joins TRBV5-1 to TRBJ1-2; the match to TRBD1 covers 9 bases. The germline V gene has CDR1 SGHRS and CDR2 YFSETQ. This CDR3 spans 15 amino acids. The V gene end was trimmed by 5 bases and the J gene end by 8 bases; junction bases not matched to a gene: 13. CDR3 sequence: CASRNILGQGSGYTF. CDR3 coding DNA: TGCGCCAGCAGGAACATTTTAGGACAGGGGAGCGGCTACACCTTC.

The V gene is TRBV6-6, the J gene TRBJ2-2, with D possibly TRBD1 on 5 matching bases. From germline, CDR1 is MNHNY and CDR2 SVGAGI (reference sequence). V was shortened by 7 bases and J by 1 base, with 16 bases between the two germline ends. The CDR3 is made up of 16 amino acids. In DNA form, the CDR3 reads TGTGCCAGCACCAAGCAGGGTCAGAAGAACACCGGGGAGCTGTTTTTT. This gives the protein CASTKQGQKNTGELFF.

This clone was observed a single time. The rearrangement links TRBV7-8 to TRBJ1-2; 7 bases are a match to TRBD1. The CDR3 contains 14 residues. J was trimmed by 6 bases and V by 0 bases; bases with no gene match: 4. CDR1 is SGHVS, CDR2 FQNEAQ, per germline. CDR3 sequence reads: CASSLAQGDDGYTF. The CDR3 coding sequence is TGTGCCAGCAGCTTAGCCCAGGGGGATGATGGCTACACCTTC.

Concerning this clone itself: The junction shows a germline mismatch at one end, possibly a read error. CDR3: CASVATEAFF. DNA of the CDR3: TGTGCCAGTGTGGCCACTGAAGCTTTCTTT. The chain carries TRBV12-5 and TRBJ1-1, with D unclear. The CDR3 spans 10 residues. Germline values: CDR1 LGHNT, CDR2 FRNRAP.